This TCR beta chain was identified in a study of control samples from healthy donors and cancer patients. Germline CDR1 MNHNS, CDR2 SASEGT. The CDR3 loop spans 15 amino acids. V was shortened by 1 base and J by 2 bases, with 9 bases between the two germline ends. Sequenced by immunoSEQ multiplex PCR; TCRdb stores in-frame clones only, minus some. The sample includes 99,000 or so clones, 82% seen only once; the top ten take 1.5% to 2.5%. The rearrangement uses TRBV6-1 and TRBJ1-5, with D hard to call. The TCR comes from a man aged 55-75 years in good health. The sample taken for sequencing was blood. This CDR3 is CASSEGRVRNQPQHF. The CDR3 DNA reads as TGTGCCAGCAGTGAAGGAAGGGTTCGCAATCAGCCCCAGCATTTT.